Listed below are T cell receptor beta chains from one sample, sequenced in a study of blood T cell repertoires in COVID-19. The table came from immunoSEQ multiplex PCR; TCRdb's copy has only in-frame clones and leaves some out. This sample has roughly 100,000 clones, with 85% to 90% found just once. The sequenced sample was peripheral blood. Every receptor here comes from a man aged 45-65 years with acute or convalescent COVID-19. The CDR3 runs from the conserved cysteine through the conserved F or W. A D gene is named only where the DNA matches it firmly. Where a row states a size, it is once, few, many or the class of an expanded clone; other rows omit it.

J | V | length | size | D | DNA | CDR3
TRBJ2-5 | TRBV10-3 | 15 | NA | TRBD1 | TGTGCCATCAGTCTCGGACAGGGGGTACAAGAGACCCAGTACTTC | CAISLGQGVQETQYF
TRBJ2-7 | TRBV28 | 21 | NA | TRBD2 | TGTGCCAGCAGTTCCCTTTCTCCGGGACTAGCGGGAGCACTTGTGCCATACGAGCAGTACTTC | CASSSLSPGLAGALVPYEQYF
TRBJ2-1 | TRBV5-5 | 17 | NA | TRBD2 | TGTGCCAGCAGCTTGGCCGGGGCAGCGGGGGATTTAAATGAGCAGTTCTTC | CASSLAGAAGDLNEQFF
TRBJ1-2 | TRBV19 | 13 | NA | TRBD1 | TGTGCCAGTAGTACCAGGACAGGGGATGGCTACACCTTC | CASSTRTGDGYTF
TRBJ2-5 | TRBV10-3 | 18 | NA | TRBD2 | TGTGCCATCAGTGACCGGCACGCCAGGGCGGGAGGAGAGGAGACCCAGTACTTC | CAISDRHARAGGEETQYF
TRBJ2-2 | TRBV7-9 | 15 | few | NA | TGTGCCAGCAGCTTAGGGACAAGGGACACCGGGGAGCTGTTTTTT | CASSLGTRDTGELFF
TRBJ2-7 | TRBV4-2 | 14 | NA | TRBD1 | TGTGCCAGCAGCCTCGGGACAGCAGCCTACGAGCAGTACTTC | CASSLGTAAYEQYF
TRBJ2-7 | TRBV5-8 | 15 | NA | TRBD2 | TGTGCCAGCAGCTTGGGACTAGCGGGAGGGTACGAGCAGTACTTC | CASSLGLAGGYEQYF
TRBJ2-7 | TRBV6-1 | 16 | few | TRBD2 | TGTGCCAGCAGTGAAAGACGAGTGACTAGCCCCCACGAGCAGTACTTC | CASSERRVTSPHEQYF
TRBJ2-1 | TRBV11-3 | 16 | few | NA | TGTGCCAGCAGCTCCAAGAGGGACTCCCTCTACAATGAGCAGTTCTTC | CASSSKRDSLYNEQFF
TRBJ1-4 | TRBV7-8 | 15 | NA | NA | TGTGCCAGCAGCTTAGCGCCGGTTTCGAATGAAAAACTGTTTTTT | CASSLAPVSNEKLFF
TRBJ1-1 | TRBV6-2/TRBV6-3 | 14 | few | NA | TGTGCCAGCAGTTACTCGGGCAGGAACACTGAAGCTTTCTTT | CASSYSGRNTEAFF
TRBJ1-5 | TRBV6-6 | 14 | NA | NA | TGTGCCAGCAGTTACTCGGCGGGGGAACAGCCCCAGCATTTT | CASSYSAGEQPQHF
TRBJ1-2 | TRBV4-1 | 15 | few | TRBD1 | TGCGCCAGCAGCCAAGGCTTCGGGACAGGCTATGGCTACACCTTC | CASSQGFGTGYGYTF
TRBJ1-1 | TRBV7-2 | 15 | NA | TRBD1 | TGTGCCAGCAGCTACCCCCACGACAGGGGGCCTGAAGCTTTCTTT | CASSYPHDRGPEAFF
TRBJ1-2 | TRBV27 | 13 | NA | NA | TGTGCCAGCAGTTTATCGGCTGGAGGTGGCTACACCTTC | CASSLSAGGGYTF
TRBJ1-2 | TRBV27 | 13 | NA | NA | TGTGCCAGCAGACCCCAGGGATTCTATGGCTACACCTTC | CASRPQGFYGYTF
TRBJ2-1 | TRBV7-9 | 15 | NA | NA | TGTGCCAGCAGCGTCAGGGCCACCCTCGAGAATGAGCAGTTCTTC | CASSVRATLENEQFF
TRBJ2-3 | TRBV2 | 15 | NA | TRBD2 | TGTGCCAGCATCCGGGGGGGCGGGGGAATAGATACGCAGTATTTT | CASIRGGGGIDTQYF
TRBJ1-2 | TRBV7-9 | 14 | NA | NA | TGTGCCAGCAGATTAGGAACTGGGGGGTATGGCTACACCTTC | CASRLGTGGYGYTF
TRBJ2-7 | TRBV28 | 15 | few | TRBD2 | TGTGCCAGCAGCCTTAGCGGGAGATACTCCTACGAGCAGTACTTC | CASSLSGRYSYEQYF
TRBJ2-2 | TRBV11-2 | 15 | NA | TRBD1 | TGTGCCAGCAGCCTTACCGGGACAGCGACCGGGGAGCTGTTTTTT | CASSLTGTATGELFF
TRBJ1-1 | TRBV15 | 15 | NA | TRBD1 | TGTGCCACCAGCAGCAGACAGGGGGCGAACACTGAAGCTTTCTTT | CATSSRQGANTEAFF
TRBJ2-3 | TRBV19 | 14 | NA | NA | TGTGCCAGTAGTATTAGGGGGGGCCCAGATACGCAGTATTTT | CASSIRGGPDTQYF
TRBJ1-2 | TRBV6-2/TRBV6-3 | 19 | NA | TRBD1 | TGTGCCAGCAGTTACTCTTCCTGGGACAGGGGTACGGCTAACTATGGCTACACCTTC | CASSYSSWDRGTANYGYTF
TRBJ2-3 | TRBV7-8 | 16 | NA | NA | TGTGCCAGCAGCTTAGCGCGGGGAGGCCGCACAGATACGCAGTATTTT | CASSLARGGRTDTQYF
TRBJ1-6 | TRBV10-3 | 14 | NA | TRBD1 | TGTGCCATCAGGCAGGGGGCCCGGAATTCACCCCTCCACTTT | CAIRQGARNSPLHF
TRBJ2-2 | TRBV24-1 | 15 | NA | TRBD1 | TGTGCCACCAGTGATTCGGACAGGGCGACCGGGGAGCTGTTTTTT | CATSDSDRATGELFF
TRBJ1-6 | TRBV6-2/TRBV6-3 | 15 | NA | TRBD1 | TGTGCCAGCAGTCCCGCCGGGACAGTAGGATCACCCCTCCACTTT | CASSPAGTVGSPLHF
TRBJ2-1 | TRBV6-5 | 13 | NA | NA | TGTGCCAGCAGTTATTTTACGGACACCGAGCAGTTCTTC | CASSYFTDTEQFF
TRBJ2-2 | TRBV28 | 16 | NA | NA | TGTGCCAGCAGTTTATTGTTTTCGCGGGGTCCCGGGGAGCTGTTTTTT | CASSLLFSRGPGELFF
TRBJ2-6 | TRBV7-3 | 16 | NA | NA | TGTGCCAGCACCGCAGTTCCCCTCTCTGGGGCCAACGTCCTGACTTTC | CASTAVPLSGANVLTF
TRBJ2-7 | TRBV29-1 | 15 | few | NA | TGCAGCGTGAGAGGGTTCCCCTCTAGCTCCTACGAGCAGTACTTC | CSVRGFPSSSYEQYF
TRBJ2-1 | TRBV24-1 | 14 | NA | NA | TGTGCCACCAGGCAGGGGGGAGGTTACAATGAGCAGTTCTTC | CATRQGGGYNEQFF